The present entry profiles one TCR beta chain with its context. The protocol was immunoSEQ multiplex PCR, while the TCRdb copy is restricted to in-frame clones and leaves out a portion. The sample carries approximately 90,000 clones, roughly 80% recorded once. This record belongs to a study of blood T cell repertoires in COVID-19. Per the germline V gene, CDR1 is MGHDK and CDR2 is SYGVNS. Trimming removed 8 bases from V and 1 base from J, with 12 bases in between. This CDR3 has 14 amino acids. The rearrangement uses TRBV25-1 and TRBJ1-3; D not resolved. Sequenced material: peripheral blood. This sequence was found in an elderly man with active or convalescent COVID-19. CDR3 nucleotide sequence: TGTGCCAGCGGTACCCGAGGGTCTGGAAACACCATATATTTT. This translates into CASGTRGSGNTIYF.